The TCR beta chain under discussion was sequenced for a study of blood T cell repertoires in COVID-19. Turning to the study itself: Samples came from the United States, Italy and Spain, spanning acute and convalescent COVID-19.

This clone was observed a handful of times. In the original workflow: Reference gene primer amplification yielded estimated nucleated cell counts. Clones were sequenced by immunoSEQ multiplex PCR, and TCRdb holds only the in-frame ones, with some missing. V and J calls and clone size are given by that table; D and trimming were obtained from the DNA. The repertoire has a few hundred thousand clones, more than 70% of them found once; the top ten carry 1% to 1.5%. CDR3 length: 15 residues. The trim removed 1 base at V and 5 bases at J, leaving 4 bases unmatched. CDR1 is MGHRA, CDR2 YSYEKL, per germline.

This sequence originates from a woman between 45 and 65 years old with acute or convalescent COVID-19. The chain recombines TRBV4-1 with TRBJ2-2, with 7 bases lining up with TRBD1. The sequenced sample consisted of peripheral blood. This CDR3 is CASSQATGVTGELFF. The CDR3 bases are TGCGCCAGCAGCCAAGCCACAGGGGTGACCGGGGAGCTGTTTTTT.